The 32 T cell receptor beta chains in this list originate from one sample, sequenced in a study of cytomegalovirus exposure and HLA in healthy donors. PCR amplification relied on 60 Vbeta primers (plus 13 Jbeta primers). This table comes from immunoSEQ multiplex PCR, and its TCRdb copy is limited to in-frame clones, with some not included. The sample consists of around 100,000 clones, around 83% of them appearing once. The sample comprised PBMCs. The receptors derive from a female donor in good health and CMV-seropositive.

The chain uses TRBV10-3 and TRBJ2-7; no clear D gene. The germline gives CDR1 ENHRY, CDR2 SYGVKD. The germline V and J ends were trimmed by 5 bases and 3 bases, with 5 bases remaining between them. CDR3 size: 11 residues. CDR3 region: CAISTVYEQYF. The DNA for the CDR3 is TGTGCCATCAGTACTGTCTACGAGCAGTACTTC.

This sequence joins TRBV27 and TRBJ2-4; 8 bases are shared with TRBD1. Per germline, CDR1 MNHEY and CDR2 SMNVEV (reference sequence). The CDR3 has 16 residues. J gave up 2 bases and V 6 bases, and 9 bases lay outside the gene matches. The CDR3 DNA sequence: TGTGCCAGCAGGGACAGGGCCCACCTAACCAAAAACATTCAGTACTTC. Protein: CASRDRAHLTKNIQYF.

The CDR3 nucleotides read TGTGCCAGCAGCTTGGGGACAGAGGTCACCCAGTACTTC. Amino acid sequence: CASSLGTEVTQYF. The genes are TRBV5-6 and TRBJ2-5, with a tentative D call TRBD1 (6 bases). The ends were cut back, 0 bases at V and 8 bases at J, with 11 bases in the middle. The CDR3 contains 13 residues. Germline CDR1 SGHDT, CDR2 YYEEEE.

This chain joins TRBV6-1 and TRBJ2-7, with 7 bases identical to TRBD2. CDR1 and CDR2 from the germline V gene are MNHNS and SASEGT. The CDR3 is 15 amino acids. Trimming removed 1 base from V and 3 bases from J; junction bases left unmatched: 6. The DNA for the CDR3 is TGTGCCAGCAGTGAAGGGGGACTACCCGACTACGAGCAGTACTTC. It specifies CASSEGGLPDYEQYF.

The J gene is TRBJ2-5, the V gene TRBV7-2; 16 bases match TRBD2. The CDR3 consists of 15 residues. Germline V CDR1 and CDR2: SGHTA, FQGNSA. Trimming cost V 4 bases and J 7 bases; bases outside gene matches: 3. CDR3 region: CASSWGLAGGRTQYF. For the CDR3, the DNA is TGTGCCAGCAGCTGGGGACTAGCGGGGGGGCGGACCCAGTACTTC.

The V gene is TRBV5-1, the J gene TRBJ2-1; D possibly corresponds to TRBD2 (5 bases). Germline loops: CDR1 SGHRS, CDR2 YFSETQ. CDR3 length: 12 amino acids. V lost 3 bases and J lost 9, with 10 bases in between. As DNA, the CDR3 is TGCGCCAGCAGCTACCTAGAGGGTGAGCAGTTCTTC. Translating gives CASSYLEGEQFF.

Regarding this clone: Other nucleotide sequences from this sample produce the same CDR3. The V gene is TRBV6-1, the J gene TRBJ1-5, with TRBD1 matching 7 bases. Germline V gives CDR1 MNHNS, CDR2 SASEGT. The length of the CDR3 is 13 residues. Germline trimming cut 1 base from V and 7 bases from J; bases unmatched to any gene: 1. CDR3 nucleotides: TGTGCCAGCAGTGAAGGACAGGGCCAGCCCCAGCATTTT. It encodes CASSEGQGQPQHF.

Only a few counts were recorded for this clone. Here the CDR3 DNA reads TGTGCCAGCAGCTTAGGTCGACCCGGGGACATTCAGTACTTC. Encoded protein: CASSLGRPGDIQYF. V is TRBV7-6 and J is TRBJ2-4; tentatively, D is TRBD2 (5 bases). This CDR3 comprises 14 residues. Germline V gene sequence: CDR1 SGHVS, CDR2 FNYEAQ. V dropped 1 base and J dropped 8 bases, with 12 bases sitting between them.

CDR3 sequence: CASVPGLAVNEQFF. CDR3 bases: TGTGCCAGCGTACCGGGACTAGCGGTCAATGAGCAGTTCTTC. The chain combines TRBV9 with TRBJ2-1; 11 nucleotides agree with TRBD2. Germline V lookup: CDR1 SGDLS, CDR2 YYNGEE. Germline trimming cut 7 bases from V and 6 bases from J; bases unmatched to any gene: 6. This CDR3 contains 14 residues.

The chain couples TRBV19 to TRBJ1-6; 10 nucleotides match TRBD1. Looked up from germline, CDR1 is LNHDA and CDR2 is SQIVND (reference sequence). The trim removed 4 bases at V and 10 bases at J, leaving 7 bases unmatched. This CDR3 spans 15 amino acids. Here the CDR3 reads CASSTSGTGVSPLHF. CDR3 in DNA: TGTGCCAGTAGTACATCCGGGACAGGGGTGTCACCCCTCCACTTT.

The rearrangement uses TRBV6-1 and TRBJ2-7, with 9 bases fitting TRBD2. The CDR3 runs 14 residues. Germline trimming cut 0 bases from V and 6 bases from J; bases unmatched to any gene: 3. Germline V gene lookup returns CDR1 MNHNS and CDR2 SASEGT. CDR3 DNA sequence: TGTGCCAGCAGTGAAGCTAGCGGGGGAGGCGAGCAGTACTTC. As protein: CASSEASGGGEQYF.

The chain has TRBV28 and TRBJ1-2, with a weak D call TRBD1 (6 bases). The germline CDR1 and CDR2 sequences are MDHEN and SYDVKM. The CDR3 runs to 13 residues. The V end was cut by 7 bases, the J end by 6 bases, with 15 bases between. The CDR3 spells CASIEGGDDGYTF. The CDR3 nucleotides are TGTGCCAGCATCGAGGGGGGGGACGATGGCTACACCTTC.

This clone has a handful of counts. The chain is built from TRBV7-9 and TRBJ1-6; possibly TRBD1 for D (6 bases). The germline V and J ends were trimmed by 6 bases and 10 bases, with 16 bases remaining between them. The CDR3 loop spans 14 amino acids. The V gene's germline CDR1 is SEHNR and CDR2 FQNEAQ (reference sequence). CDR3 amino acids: CASRLRDIASPLHF. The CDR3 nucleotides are TGTGCCAGCAGGCTCCGGGACATCGCATCACCCCTCCACTTT. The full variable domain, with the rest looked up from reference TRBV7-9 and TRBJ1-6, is DTGVSQNPRHKITKRGQNVTFRCDPISEHNRLYWYRQTLGQGPEFLTYFQNEAQLEKSRLLSDRFSAERPKGSFSTLEIQRTEQGDSAMYLCASRLRDIASPLHFGNGTRLTVT.

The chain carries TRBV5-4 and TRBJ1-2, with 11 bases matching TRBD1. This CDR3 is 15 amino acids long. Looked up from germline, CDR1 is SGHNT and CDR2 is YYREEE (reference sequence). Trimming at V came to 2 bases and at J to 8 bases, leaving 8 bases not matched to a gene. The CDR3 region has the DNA TGTGCCAGCAGCTTATTCGGACAGGGGGCTGACGGCTACACCTTC. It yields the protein CASSLFGQGADGYTF.

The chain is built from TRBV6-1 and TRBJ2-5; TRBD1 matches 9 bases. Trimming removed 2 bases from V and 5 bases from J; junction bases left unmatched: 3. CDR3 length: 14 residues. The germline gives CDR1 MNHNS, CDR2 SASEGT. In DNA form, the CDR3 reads TGTGCCAGCAGTGAACCAGGACAGGGGGAGACCCAGTACTTC. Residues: CASSEPGQGETQYF.

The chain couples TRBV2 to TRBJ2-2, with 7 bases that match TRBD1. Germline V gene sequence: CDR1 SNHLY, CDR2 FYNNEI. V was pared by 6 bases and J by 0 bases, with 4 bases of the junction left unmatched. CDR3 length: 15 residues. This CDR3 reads CASRGTGANTGELFF. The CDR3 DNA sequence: TGTGCCAGCAGAGGTACAGGGGCGAACACCGGGGAGCTGTTTTTT. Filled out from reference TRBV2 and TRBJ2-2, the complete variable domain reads EPEVTQTPSHQVTQMGQEVILRCVPISNHLYFYWYRQILGQKVEFLVSFYNNEISEKSEIFDDQFSVERPDGSNFTLKIRSTKLEDSAMYFCASRGTGANTGELFFGEGSRLTVL.

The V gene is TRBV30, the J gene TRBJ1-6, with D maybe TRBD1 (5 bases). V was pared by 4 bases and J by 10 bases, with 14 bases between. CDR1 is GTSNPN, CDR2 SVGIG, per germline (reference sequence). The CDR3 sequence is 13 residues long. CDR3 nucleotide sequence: TGTGCCTGGACTACAGGTTCAGACTCACCCCTCCACTTT. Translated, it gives CAWTTGSDSPLHF.

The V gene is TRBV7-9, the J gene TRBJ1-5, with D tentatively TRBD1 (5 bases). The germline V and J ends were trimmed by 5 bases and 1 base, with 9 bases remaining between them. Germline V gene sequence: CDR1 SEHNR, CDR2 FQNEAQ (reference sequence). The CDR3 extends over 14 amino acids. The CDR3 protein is CASSGGESNQPQHF. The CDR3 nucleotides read TGTGCCAGCAGCGGGGGGGAGAGCAATCAGCCCCAGCATTTT.

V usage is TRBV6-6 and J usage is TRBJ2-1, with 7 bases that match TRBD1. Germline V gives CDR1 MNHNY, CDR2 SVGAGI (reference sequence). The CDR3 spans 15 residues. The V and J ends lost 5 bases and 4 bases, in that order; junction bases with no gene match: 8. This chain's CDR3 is CASSQDRVSYNEQFF. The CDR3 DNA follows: TGTGCCAGCAGTCAAGACAGGGTATCGTACAATGAGCAGTTCTTC.

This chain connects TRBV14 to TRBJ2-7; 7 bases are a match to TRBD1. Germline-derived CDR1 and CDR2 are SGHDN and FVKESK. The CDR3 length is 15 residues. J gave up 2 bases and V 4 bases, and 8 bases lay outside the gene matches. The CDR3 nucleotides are TGTGCCAGCAGCCGCACAGGGGAAATAACCTACGAGCAGTACTTC. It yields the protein CASSRTGEITYEQYF.

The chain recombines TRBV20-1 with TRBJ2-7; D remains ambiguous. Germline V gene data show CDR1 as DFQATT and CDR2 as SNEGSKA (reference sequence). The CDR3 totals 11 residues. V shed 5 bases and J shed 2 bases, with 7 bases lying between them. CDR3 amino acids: CSAPQTYEQYF. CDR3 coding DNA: TGCAGTGCTCCACAGACCTACGAGCAGTACTTC.

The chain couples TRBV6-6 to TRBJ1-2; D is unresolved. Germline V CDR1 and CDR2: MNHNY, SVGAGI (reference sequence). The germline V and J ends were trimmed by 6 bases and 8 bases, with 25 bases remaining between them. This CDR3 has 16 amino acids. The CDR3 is CASRPSRQGRGGGYTF. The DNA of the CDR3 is TGTGCCAGCAGACCGAGTAGACAAGGCCGGGGTGGGGGCTACACCTTC.

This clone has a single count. The CDR3, as DNA: TGTGCCAGTAGGCCGGGACAGGGGTCTGGAGAGCAGTACTTC. It is translated as CASRPGQGSGEQYF. The chain couples TRBV19 to TRBJ2-7, with 10 bases identical to TRBD1. This CDR3 region has 14 residues. Germline V gene data show CDR1 as LNHDA and CDR2 as SQIVND (reference sequence). The junction had 9 bases not matched to a gene; V was cut back by 6 bases and J by 7 bases. The entire variable domain, with the rest obtained from reference TRBV19 and TRBJ2-7, is as follows: DGGITQSPKYLFRKEGQNVTLSCEQNLNHDAMYWYRQDPGQGLRLIYYSQIVNDFQKGDIAEGYSVSREKKESFPLTVTSAQKNPTAFYLCASRPGQGSGEQYFGPGTRLTVT.

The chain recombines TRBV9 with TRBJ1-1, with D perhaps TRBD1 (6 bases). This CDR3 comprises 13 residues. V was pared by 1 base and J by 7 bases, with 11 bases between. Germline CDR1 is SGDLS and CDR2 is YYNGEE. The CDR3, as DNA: TGTGCCAGCAGCGTACAGGGGCTGGGTGAAGCTTTCTTT. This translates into CASSVQGLGEAFF.

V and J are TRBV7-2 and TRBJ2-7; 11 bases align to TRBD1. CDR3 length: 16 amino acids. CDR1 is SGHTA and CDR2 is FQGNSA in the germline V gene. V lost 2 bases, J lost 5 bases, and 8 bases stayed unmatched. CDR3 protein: CASSLRRTGGVHEQYF. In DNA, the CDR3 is TGTGCCAGCAGCTTACGCAGGACAGGGGGCGTCCACGAGCAGTACTTC.

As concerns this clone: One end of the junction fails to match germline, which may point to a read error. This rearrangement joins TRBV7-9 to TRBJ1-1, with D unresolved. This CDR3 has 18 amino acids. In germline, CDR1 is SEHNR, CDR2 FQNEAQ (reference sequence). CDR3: CSSSLLGFSSQGGTEAFF. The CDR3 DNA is TGTTCCAGCAGCTTATTAGGATTTTCAAGCCAAGGAGGCACTGAAGCTTTCTTT. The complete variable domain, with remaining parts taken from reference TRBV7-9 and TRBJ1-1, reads DTGVSQNPRHKITKRGQNVTFRCDPISEHNRLYWYRQTLGQGPEFLTYFQNEAQLEKSRLLSDRFSAERPKGSFSTLEIQRTEQGDSAMYLCSSSLLGFSSQGGTEAFFGQGTRLTVV.

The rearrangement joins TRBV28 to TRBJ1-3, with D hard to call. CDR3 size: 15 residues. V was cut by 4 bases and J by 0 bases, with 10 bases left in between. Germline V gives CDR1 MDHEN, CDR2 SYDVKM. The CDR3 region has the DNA TGTGCCAGCAGTTGGAGGCAAGACTCTGGAAACACCATATATTTT. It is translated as CASSWRQDSGNTIYF.

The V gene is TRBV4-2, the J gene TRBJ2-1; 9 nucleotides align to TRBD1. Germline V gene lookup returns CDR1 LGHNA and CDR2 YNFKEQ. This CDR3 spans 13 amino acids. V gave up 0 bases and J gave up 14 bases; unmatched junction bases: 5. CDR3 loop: CASSQDRDREEFF. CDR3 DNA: TGTGCCAGCAGCCAAGATAGGGACAGGGAGGAGTTCTTC.

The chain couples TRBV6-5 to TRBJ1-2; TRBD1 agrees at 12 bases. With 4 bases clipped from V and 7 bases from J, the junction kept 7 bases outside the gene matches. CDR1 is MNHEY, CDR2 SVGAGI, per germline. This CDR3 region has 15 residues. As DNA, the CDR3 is TGTGCCAGCAGTTTAAGGGACAGGGGGCTCGGTGGCTACACCTTC. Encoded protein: CASSLRDRGLGGYTF.

Here the CDR3 reads CASREVLSQPQHF. The CDR3 DNA follows: TGTGCCAGCAGGGAGGTTTTGTCTCAGCCCCAGCATTTT. This rearrangement joins TRBV5-5 to TRBJ1-5, with unresolved D. This CDR3 is 13 amino acids long. With 5 bases removed from V and 6 bases from J, the gap between germline ends came to 12 bases. Germline CDR1 and CDR2: SGHKS and YYEKEE (reference sequence).

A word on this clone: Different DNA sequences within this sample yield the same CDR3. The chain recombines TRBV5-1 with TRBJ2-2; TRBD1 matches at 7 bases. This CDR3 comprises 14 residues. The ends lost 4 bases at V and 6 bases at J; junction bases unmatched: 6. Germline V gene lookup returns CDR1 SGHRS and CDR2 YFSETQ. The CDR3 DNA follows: TGCGCCAGCAGCCTGAAAGGGGGCCCCGGGGAGCTGTTTTTT. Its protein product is CASSLKGGPGELFF.

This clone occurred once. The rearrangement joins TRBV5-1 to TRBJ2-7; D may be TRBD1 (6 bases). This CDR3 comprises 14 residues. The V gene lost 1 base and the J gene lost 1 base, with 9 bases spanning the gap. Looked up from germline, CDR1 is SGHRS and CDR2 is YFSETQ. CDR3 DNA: TGCGCCAGCAGCTTGACCACAGGGTCCTACGAGCAGTACTTC. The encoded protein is CASSLTTGSYEQYF.